The entry below gives a single TCR beta chain sequence along with its context. These data originate in a study of blood T cell repertoires in COVID-19. Across the whole study: Acute and convalescent COVID-19 specimens originated in the United States, Italy and Spain.

CDR1 and CDR2 from the germline V gene are DFQATT and SNEGSKA (reference sequence). Trimming cost V 3 bases and J 6 bases; bases outside gene matches: 18. CDR3 size: 19 residues. Libraries were prepared by immunoSEQ multiplex PCR; TCRdb keeps only in-frame clonotypes and omits some of them. Of around 87,000 clones listed, nearly 90% were seen once; the top ten hold about 9.1%. The rearrangement joins TRBV20-1 to TRBJ2-3; the match to TRBD2 covers 13 bases. The receptor comes from a man in his fifties with acute or convalescent COVID-19. The specimen was peripheral blood. The DNA for the CDR3 is TGCAGTGCTAGTACGACCTCTCGACTAGCGGGGGGCCTACTTGATACGCAGTATTTT. It specifies CSASTTSRLAGGLLDTQYF.